Following are 3 T cell receptor beta chains from one sample sequenced in a study of blood T cell repertoires in COVID-19. Assay: immunoSEQ multiplex PCR; the TCRdb copy retains only in-frame clones and omits some. This table holds roughly 70,000 clones, roughly four fifths found once. The sample was peripheral blood. These receptors originate from a woman aged 60-70 years with acute or convalescent COVID-19.

This chain joins TRBV6-5 and TRBJ1-2, with D uncertain. CDR1 is MNHEY, CDR2 SVGAGI, per germline. This CDR3 has 13 residues. Trimming pared 8 bases from V and 0 bases from J, leaving 10 bases between. This CDR3 reads CASASSANYGYTF. As DNA, the CDR3 is TGTGCCAGCGCCTCCTCAGCTAACTATGGCTACACCTTC.

The J gene is TRBJ1-1, the V gene TRBV19; D ambiguous. The CDR3 is 13 amino acids. Germline CDR1 and CDR2: LNHDA and SQIVND (reference sequence). Trimming removed 2 bases from V and 5 bases from J, with 9 bases in between. The CDR3 reads CASSIWRWTEAFF. In DNA form, the CDR3 reads TGTGCCAGTAGTATATGGCGGTGGACTGAAGCTTTCTTT.

The chain joins TRBV18 to TRBJ2-1; 8 nucleotides match TRBD1. The CDR3 has 17 amino acids. Germline CDR1 reads KGHSH; CDR2 reads LQKENI. Trimming at V came to 4 bases and at J to 5 bases, leaving 13 bases not matched to a gene. The CDR3 sequence is CASSQIGRGRGHNEQFF. The CDR3 DNA sequence: TGTGCCAGCTCACAAATTGGCCGGGGCAGGGGGCACAATGAGCAGTTCTTC.